This section outlines one T cell receptor (beta chain) sequence together with its context. The specificity of this receptor is unknown. No clone much larger than this one lies a single base away; base qualities are absent. These data are taken from a study of monozygotic twins with cystic fibrosis (dated by TCRdb to the early 2020s). Concerning the study at large: Roughly 2.8 micrograms of fragmented DNA went through around 15 PCR cycles to produce barcoded libraries. TCR beta repertoires were compared within and between 16 monozygotic twin pairs with cystic fibrosis so that genetic influence on V and J gene usage could be assessed. Ten female and six male twin pairs, aged about 2.0 to 40 years (median roughly 9 years) and mostly children and adolescents, were included in the cohort. On the day of blood sampling, twins were ranked among about 960 cohort participants for weight-for-height and for FEVPerc (FEV1 disease centile). Data for three of the twin pairs had been reported earlier in a different context. Results and caveats for the whole study, not just this receptor: Only a small cohort was studied, and no association of shared CDR3 numbers with age, concordance or disease severity was found. Simpson clonality was generally low (median approximately 0.009), suggesting a naive-dominated repertoire, with higher clonality in the most severely affected patients. In 13 of 16 pairs, V gene usage most closely resembled the co-twin's, and the same held for J usage in 8 of 16 pairs, a pattern suggesting genetic constraints. Nucleotide-identical clonotype sharing was significantly higher within monozygotic CF twin pairs than between unrelated CF individuals (P = 0.000026, Mann-Whitney).

TCR beta CDR3 regions were amplified by multiplex PCR using the immunoSEQ immune profiling system, following the manufacturer's instructions. Sequencing was performed on an Illumina NextSeq system. The source study handled its data this way. Sequence data were processed on the immunoSEQ Analyzer platform, and clonality was computed as the square root of Simpson's index of productive rearrangements. Similarity in V and J usage was quantified by Jensen-Shannon distance, and CDR3 generation probabilities were calculated with OLGA. Shared CDR3 sequences were searched in the immuneACCESS database (August 2020) and in VDJdb (December 2020). The table comes from immuneACCESS by way of TCRdb, which keeps in-frame sequences with V and J called. Part of the clones is missing from these tables; in studies checked, under half for an unresolved V gene and the rest for unknown reasons. V and J calls plus clone size are reproduced from that table; the DNA served to infer D and trimming. The table for this sample lists approximately 25,000 clones; approximately 90% of them were counted only once. The biggest ten clones account for roughly 0.29% of the sample.

V loses 0 bases, J loses 0 bases, and the germline ends lie 16 bases apart. CDR1 and CDR2 are drawn from the germline V gene: LGHNA, YSLEER. From the cysteine through the phenylalanine, the CDR3 covers 18 amino acids. Only the CDR3 region is kept as DNA, spanning 54 bases read in frame from base 1. The twin pairs came from the European Cystic Fibrosis Twin and Sibling Study Cohort, a cohort that recruited patients from approximately 160 CF clinics across 14 European countries. Zygosity and CFTR genotype were confirmed in-house, and zygosity was tested by multiplex PCR of nine short tandem repeat loci. Peripheral blood was taken from each twin, and clinical parameters were recorded on the day of blood sampling. Genomic DNA was isolated from peripheral blood cells with phenol/chloroform and kept in TE buffer at 4 degrees C.

This sequence uses TRBV4-3 and TRBJ2-3, with TRBD2 tentatively as D gene (5 bases match). The receptor was derived from a girl aged 2-15 years with cystic fibrosis. The source material was blood. The nucleotide sequence is given as TGCGCCAGCAGCCAAGATCACGTCGGCTGGACTAGCACAGATACGCAGTATTTT. This codes for CASSQDHVGWTSTDTQYF.